This T cell receptor beta chain was documented in a study of blood T cells in healthy people across ages. Study findings and constraints: In older individuals, TCR beta diversity per million T cells was lower, falling roughly linearly with age.

Germline values: CDR1 MDHEN, CDR2 SYDVKM. CDR3 length equals 11 residues. The ends were cut back, 3 bases at V and 8 bases at J, with 7 bases in the middle. Sample-barcoded 5' priming and a J-beta primer mix drove a second PCR of roughly 6 to 12 cycles. One entry per CDR3 protein, called by TCRdb with MiXCR from the 5' RACE reads. Among 800,000 to 950,000 distinct CDR3 sequences, almost 30% were seen once, and the ten largest hold roughly 10%. For this clonotype: Its specificity is unknown.

This sample was also put to use in a study of T cells of mothers and their children.

Sequencing used blood. The chain combines TRBV28 with TRBJ1-2; D gene unclear. The clonotype was recovered from a woman aged 40 to 55 in good health. The CDR3: CASSLDFGYTF. CDR3 coding DNA: TGTGCCAGCAGTTTGGATTTCGGCTACACCTTC.